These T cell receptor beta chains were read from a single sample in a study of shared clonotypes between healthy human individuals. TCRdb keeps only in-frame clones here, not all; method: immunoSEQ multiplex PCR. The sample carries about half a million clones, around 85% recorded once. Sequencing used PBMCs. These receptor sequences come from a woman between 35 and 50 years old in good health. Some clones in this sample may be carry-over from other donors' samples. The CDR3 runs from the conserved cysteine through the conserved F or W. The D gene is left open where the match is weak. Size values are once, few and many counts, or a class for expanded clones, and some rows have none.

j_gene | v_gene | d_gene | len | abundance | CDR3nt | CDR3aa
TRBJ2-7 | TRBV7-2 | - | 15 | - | TGTGCCAGCAGCCATGAGACGATCAGCTCCTACGAGCAGTACTTC | CASSHETISSYEQYF
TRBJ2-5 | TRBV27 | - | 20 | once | TGTGCCAGCAGTGCACTAGCCGATGACACCCGACTTCGGGTGGAAGAGACCCAGTACTTC | CASSALADDTRLRVEETQYF
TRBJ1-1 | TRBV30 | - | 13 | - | TGTGCCTGGAGTGTAGGGAAGAGCACTGAAGCTTTCTTT | CAWSVGKSTEAFF
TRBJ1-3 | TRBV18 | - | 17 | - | TGTGCCAGCTCACCACAAGACCTAACAGCATCTGGAAACACCATATATTTT | CASSPQDLTASGNTIYF
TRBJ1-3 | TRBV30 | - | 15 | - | TGTGCCTGGGACCCGGGACAACCAAACCTAAACACCATATATTTT | CAWDPGQPNLNTIYF
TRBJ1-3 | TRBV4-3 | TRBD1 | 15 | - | TGCGCCAGCAGCCAAGGGACAGGCTCTGGAAACACCATATATTTT | CASSQGTGSGNTIYF
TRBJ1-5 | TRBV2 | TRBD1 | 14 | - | TGTGCCAGCAGTACATCAGGGGGCGGCCAGCCCCAGCATTTT | CASSTSGGGQPQHF
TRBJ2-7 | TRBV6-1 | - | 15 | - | TGTGCCAGCAGTGACCTACGACGGACAATCAACGAGCAGTACTTC | CASSDLRRTINEQYF
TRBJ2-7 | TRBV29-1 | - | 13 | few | TGCAGCGTTGACAGGACACCCTCCTACGAGCAGTACTTC | CSVDRTPSYEQYF
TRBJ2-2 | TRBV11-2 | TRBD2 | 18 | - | TGTGCCAGCAGCTTATGGGCTAGCGGGAGGAGTGACACCGGGGAGCTGTTTTTT | CASSLWASGRSDTGELFF
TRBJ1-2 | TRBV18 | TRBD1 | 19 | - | TGTGCCAGCTCACTTCGTTTGGGGGACAGGGGCCCCTCTAACTATGGCTACACCTTC | CASSLRLGDRGPSNYGYTF
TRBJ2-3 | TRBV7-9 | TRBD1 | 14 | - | TGTGCCAGCAGCTTACGACAGGGATCAGATACGCAGTATTTT | CASSLRQGSDTQYF
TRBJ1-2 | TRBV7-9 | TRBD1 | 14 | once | TGTGCCAGCAGATTACAGGGGGCGCCGGATGGCTACACCTTC | CASRLQGAPDGYTF
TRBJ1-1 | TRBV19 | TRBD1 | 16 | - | TGTGCCAGTAGCGCAGGGGGCCTTGGGGGGAACACTGAAGCTTTCTTT | CASSAGGLGGNTEAFF
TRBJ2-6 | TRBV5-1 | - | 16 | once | TGCGCCAGCAGCTTGGTAGCAGGGACTGGGGCCAACGTCCTGACTTTC | CASSLVAGTGANVLTF
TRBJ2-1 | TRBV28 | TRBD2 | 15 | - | TGTGCCAGCACGGGGGGGACTAGCGGTTACAATGAGCAGTTCTTC | CASTGGTSGYNEQFF
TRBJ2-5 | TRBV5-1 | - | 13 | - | TGCGCCAGCAGCCTCGGGACCCAAGAGACCCAGTACTTC | CASSLGTQETQYF
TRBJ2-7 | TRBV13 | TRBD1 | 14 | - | TGTGCCAGCAGCTCCGGACAGGGAATCTACGAGCAGTACTTC | CASSSGQGIYEQYF
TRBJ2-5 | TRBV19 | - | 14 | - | TGTGCCAGTAGTTTGGCAGCCCGCAAAGAGACCCAGTACTTC | CASSLAARKETQYF
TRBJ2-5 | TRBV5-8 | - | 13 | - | TGTGCCAGCAGCGAACAGGGCTGGGAGACCCAGTACTTC | CASSEQGWETQYF
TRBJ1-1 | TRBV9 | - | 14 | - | TGTGCCAGCAGCGCCGACAGGACTAACACTGAAGCTTTCTTT | CASSADRTNTEAFF
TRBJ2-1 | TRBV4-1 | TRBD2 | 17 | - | TGCGCCAGCAGCCAACTTCCGAGCGGGGCTGGGTTCAATGAGCAGTTCTTC | CASSQLPSGAGFNEQFF
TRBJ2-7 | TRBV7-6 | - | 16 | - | TGTGCCAGCAGCCCCGATGCCAGGATAAGCTCCTACGAGCAGTACTTC | CASSPDARISSYEQYF
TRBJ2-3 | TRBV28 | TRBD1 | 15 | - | TGTGCCAGCAGTCGGGACAGGGCCTACACAGATACGCAGTATTTT | CASSRDRAYTDTQYF
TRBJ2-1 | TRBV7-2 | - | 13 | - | TGTGCCAGCAGCCCTGCTAATTCCAATGAGCAGTTCTTC | CASSPANSNEQFF
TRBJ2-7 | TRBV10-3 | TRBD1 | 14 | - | TGTGCCATCAGGGAACGGGGACAGGGGGCCGAGCAGTACTTC | CAIRERGQGAEQYF
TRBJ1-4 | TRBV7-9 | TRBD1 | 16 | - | TGTGCCAGCAGCCCACAGACAGGGCGTTTGTATGAAAAACTGTTTTTT | CASSPQTGRLYEKLFF
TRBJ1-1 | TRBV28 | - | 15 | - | TGTGCCAGCAGTTTTTGGGGGGCGCGCGGCACTGAAGCTTTCTTT | CASSFWGARGTEAFF
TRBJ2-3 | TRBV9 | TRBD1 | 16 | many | TGTGCCAGCAGCGTCGGTAACAGGGGAGGCACAGATACGCAGTATTTT | CASSVGNRGGTDTQYF
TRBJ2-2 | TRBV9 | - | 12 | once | TGTGCCAGCAGCGTAAGCGGCGGGGAGCTGTTTTTT | CASSVSGGELFF
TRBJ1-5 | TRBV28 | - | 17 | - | TGTGCCAGCAGTCCCCCCGGTCCAGGGCCAGGCAATCAGCCCCAGCATTTT | CASSPPGPGPGNQPQHF
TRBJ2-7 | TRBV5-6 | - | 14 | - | TGTGCCAGCAGCTTGGATGGCGGCGCCTACGAGCAGTACTTC | CASSLDGGAYEQYF
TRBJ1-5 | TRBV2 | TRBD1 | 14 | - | TGTGCCAGCAGTGAACAGGGGGCTAATCAGCCCCAGCATTTT | CASSEQGANQPQHF
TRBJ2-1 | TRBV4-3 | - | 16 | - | TGCGCCAGCAGCCTGGACATCCTGGGACGCCCCAATGAGCAGTTCTTC | CASSLDILGRPNEQFF
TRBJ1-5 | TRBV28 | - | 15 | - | TGTGCCAGCAGTTTATACGTGGGCGGCAATCAGCCCCAGCATTTT | CASSLYVGGNQPQHF
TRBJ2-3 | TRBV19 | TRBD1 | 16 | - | TGTGCCAGTAGTATGAAAAGGACAGGGGGAACAGATACGCAGTATTTT | CASSMKRTGGTDTQYF
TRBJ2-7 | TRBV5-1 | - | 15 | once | TGCGCCAGCGCCCCCGGAGGGGGCGGTTTGTACGAGCAGTACTTC | CASAPGGGGLYEQYF
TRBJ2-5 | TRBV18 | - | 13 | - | TGTGCCAGCTCACCGAGTTTCCAAGAGACCCAGTACTTC | CASSPSFQETQYF
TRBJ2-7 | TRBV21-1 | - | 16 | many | TGTGCCAGCAGCAAAGATGGGACAGGGGGTCCTTACGAGCAGTACTTC | CASSKDGTGGPYEQYF
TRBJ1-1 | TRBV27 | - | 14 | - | TGTGCCAGCAGTTTATGGGGGAAGAACACTGAAGCTTTCTTT | CASSLWGKNTEAFF
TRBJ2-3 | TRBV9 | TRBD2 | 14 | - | TGTGCCAGCAGCCCAAGCGGGAGCCCAGATACGCAGTATTTT | CASSPSGSPDTQYF
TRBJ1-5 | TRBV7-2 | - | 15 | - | TGTGCCAGCAGCCCGACCCTAGGGGCAGGTCAGCCCCAGCATTTT | CASSPTLGAGQPQHF
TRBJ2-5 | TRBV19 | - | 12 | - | TGTGCCAGTAGTAACGTCGAAGAGACCCAGTACTTC | CASSNVEETQYF
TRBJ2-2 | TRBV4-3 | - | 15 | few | TGCGCCAGCAGCCAAGAACGGGGGCCCCACGGGGAGCTGTTTTTT | CASSQERGPHGELFF
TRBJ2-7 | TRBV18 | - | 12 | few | TGTGCCAGCTCACCAAGCTCCTACGAGCAGTACTTC | CASSPSSYEQYF
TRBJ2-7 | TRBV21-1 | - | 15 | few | TGTGCCAGCAGCAAAGAGATCAACTCGGACTACGAGCAGTACTTC | CASSKEINSDYEQYF
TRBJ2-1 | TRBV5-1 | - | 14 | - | TGCGCCAGCACAGTAGGGACCCCGGGCGATGAGCAGTTCTTC | CASTVGTPGDEQFF
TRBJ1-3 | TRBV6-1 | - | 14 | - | TGTGCCAGCAGCGAGAGTAACTCTGAGAACACCATATATTTT | CASSESNSENTIYF
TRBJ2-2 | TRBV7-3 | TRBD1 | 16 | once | TGTGCCAGCAGCTTACGGTCGGGACAGGGTTCCGGGGAGCTGTTTTTT | CASSLRSGQGSGELFF
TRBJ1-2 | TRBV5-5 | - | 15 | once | TGTGCCAGCAGCCCACCCGGGCAGAGTAACTATGGCTACACCTTC | CASSPPGQSNYGYTF
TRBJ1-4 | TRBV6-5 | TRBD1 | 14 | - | TGTGCCAGCAGCCCCGGGACAGGGGGCTTGAAACTGTTTTTT | CASSPGTGGLKLFF